These T cell receptor beta chains were read from a single sample in a study of CD8 T cells in ankylosing spondylitis. TCRdb reprocessed the 5' RACE reads with MiXCR, giving one entry per CDR3 protein. The sample consists of about 390,000 distinct CDR3 sequences, about a fifth of them appearing once. The sequencing sample was made of blood, either unsorted or a sorted T cell fraction (not recorded which). The receptors originated from a male donor with ankylosing spondylitis. Both conserved end residues are trimmed from each CDR3.

j_call,v_call,cdr3_aa
TRBJ1-6,TRBV12-3/TRBV12-4,ASSASQGVHSPLH
TRBJ1-2,TRBV4-3,ASSQDLPTYGYT
TRBJ1-3,TRBV7-2,ASGEGSGNTIY
TRBJ1-1,TRBV6-5,ASSYVGPGGTEAF
TRBJ2-2,TRBV18,ASSQREVHTGELF
TRBJ2-6,TRBV28,ASSRATGANVLT
TRBJ1-6,TRBV12-3/TRBV12-4,ASSSRDYSPLH
TRBJ2-7,TRBV7-2,ASSQAGTSYEQY
TRBJ2-3,TRBV9,ASSTGGTSGSLMDTQY
TRBJ2-1,TRBV20-1,SASRYYGTGRNEQF
TRBJ1-3,TRBV21-1,ASSKAKGGHSGNTIY
TRBJ1-1,TRBV9,ASSVGGDTEAF
TRBJ2-6,TRBV20-1,SALDDRNSGANVLT
TRBJ2-2,TRBV2,ASRVTRTGELF
TRBJ2-7,TRBV29-1,SVLEVTSGYEQY
TRBJ2-2,TRBV7-3,ASSPNRGRTTGELF
TRBJ1-2,TRBV12-3/TRBV12-4,ASSFGKYGYT
TRBJ2-1,TRBV3-1,ASSQSPINEQF
TRBJ1-2,TRBV28,ASTPGGPYRNYGYT
TRBJ2-1,TRBV28,ASSPPLNEQF
TRBJ2-1,TRBV20-1,SAFLGGRGGEQF
TRBJ2-1,TRBV6-2/TRBV6-3,ASSWSGGSDEQF
TRBJ2-2,TRBV7-8,ASSNIGGGTGELF
TRBJ2-3,TRBV7-9,ASNQGDSDTQY